The next 7 T cell receptor beta chains were all read from a single sample in a study of identical twins. MiXCR, run by TCRdb on the 5' RACE reads, gives a single entry per CDR3 protein. The sample contains around 470,000 distinct CDR3 sequences, 13% to 15% of which appear only once. This sample was shared with a second study, whose subject was yellow fever vaccine responses in identical twins.

The sample consisted of CD4+ T cells sorted from blood. These receptors all come from a woman under 30 in good health.

This clonotype showed up just a few times. The CDR3 sequence: CAISGGLAGGPGENIQYF. Written as DNA, the CDR3 is TGTGCCATCAGTGGGGGACTAGCGGGGGGTCCCGGCGAAAACATTCAGTACTTC. The rearrangement links TRBV10-3 to TRBJ2-4, with 15 bases matching TRBD2. The CDR3 totals 18 residues. Losses at the gene ends were 4 bases for V and 5 bases for J; bases not matched to a gene: 9. CDR1 ENHRY and CDR2 SYGVKD come from the germline V gene.

This clonotype occurred a few times. The chain recombines TRBV3-1 with TRBJ2-3, with D possibly being TRBD2 (7 bases). CDR3 length equals 16 residues. From germline, CDR1 is LGHDT and CDR2 YNNKEL (reference sequence). Between the trimmed V and J ends, which lost 1 base and 6 bases, there was a span of 17 bases. The CDR3 protein is CASSQGRGAPGDTQYF. The CDR3 nucleotides are TGTGCCAGCAGCCAAGGACGGGGGGCCCCGGGGGATACGCAGTATTTT.

This clonotype was seen only a few times. The CDR3 spells CASSKIGLAGVETQYF. The DNA of the CDR3 is TGCGCCAGCAGCAAAATCGGACTAGCGGGAGTTGAGACCCAGTACTTC. The V call is TRBV5-1, the J call TRBJ2-5, with TRBD2 matching over 13 bases. The CDR3 sequence is 16 residues long. Germline V gene data show CDR1 as SGHRS and CDR2 as YFSETQ. J gave up 5 bases and V 4 bases, and 8 bases lay outside the gene matches.

The rearrangement uses TRBV20-1 and TRBJ2-7; D gene unclear. There are 13 residues in the CDR3. The ends were cut back, 3 bases at V and 2 bases at J, with 11 bases in the middle. CDR1 is DFQATT, CDR2 SNEGSKA, per germline (reference sequence). In nucleotides, the CDR3 is TGCAGTGCTAGCTGGGCAGGAACCTACGAGCAGTACTTC. Its protein product is CSASWAGTYEQYF.

The chain links TRBV7-3 to TRBJ2-1; 11 nucleotides align to TRBD2. With 5 bases clipped from V and 6 bases from J, the junction kept 6 bases outside the gene matches. The CDR3 is 15 amino acids. Germline values: CDR1 SGHTA, CDR2 FQGTGA. The CDR3 spells CASSRGSGGGNEQFF. The CDR3 DNA is TGTGCCAGCAGCCGCGGTAGCGGGGGGGGCAATGAGCAGTTCTTC.

The V and J genes are TRBV5-6 and TRBJ2-5, with 10 bases matching TRBD1. Trimming cost V 2 bases and J 5 bases; bases outside gene matches: 9. The CDR3 has 16 residues. Germline V gene data show CDR1 as SGHDT and CDR2 as YYEEEE. The CDR3, as DNA: TGTGCCAGCAGCTTACGGGACAGGGGACCAACGGAGACCCAGTACTTC. Translating gives CASSLRDRGPTETQYF.

The rearrangement links TRBV15 to TRBJ2-7, with 8 bases that match TRBD1. Per the germline V gene, CDR1 is LNHNV and CDR2 is YYDKDF (reference sequence). J lost 4 bases, V lost 1 base, and 3 bases had no gene match. The CDR3 has 14 amino acids. The CDR3 sequence: CATSRGGQGYEQYF. In DNA, the CDR3 is TGTGCCACCAGCAGAGGAGGACAGGGATACGAGCAGTACTTC.